This passage covers 5 T cell receptor beta chains from one sample sequenced in a study of T cell responses to AZD1222 COVID-19 vaccine. Profiled with immunoSEQ multiplex PCR; TCRdb holds only in-frame clones, not every one. The profile shows 95,000 to 100,000 clones, about 90% of them singletons. The material was peripheral blood, obtained 28 days after the second AZD1222 dose. The receptors here all came from an adult who received the AZD1222 COVID-19 vaccine.

This chain connects TRBV28 to TRBJ2-1, with D perhaps matching TRBD2 (5 bases). Trimming took 5 bases from V and 0 from J, leaving 17 bases between them. Germline CDR1 reads MDHEN; CDR2 reads SYDVKM. The CDR3 has 17 amino acids. The CDR3 is CASSLPTSGSSYNEQFF. In DNA form, the CDR3 reads TGTGCCAGCAGTCTTCCTACTTCGGGGAGCTCCTACAATGAGCAGTTCTTC.

The CDR3 nucleotides read TGTGCCAGCAGTCCCCACAATGGGGCGAAAGAGACCCAGTACTTC. Translation gives CASSPHNGAKETQYF. The rearrangement uses TRBV28 and TRBJ2-5, with D possibly matching TRBD1 (5 bases). Looked up from germline, CDR1 is MDHEN and CDR2 is SYDVKM. CDR3 length: 15 amino acids. V lost 5 bases, J lost 3 bases, and 16 bases lay in between.

The chain couples TRBV3-1 (or the pseudogene TRBV3-2) to TRBJ1-1, with TRBD1 identical over 8 bases. Germline CDR1 is LGHDT and CDR2 is YNNKEL (reference sequence). The CDR3 is 19 amino acids. Trimming removed 0 bases from V and 0 bases from J; junction bases left unmatched: 12. As DNA, the CDR3 is TGTGCCAGCAGCCAAGAAGAGCCCAGGGGGCTGTGGGTGAACACTGAAGCTTTCTTT. Translating it yields CASSQEEPRGLWVNTEAFF.

The chain couples TRBV4-3 to TRBJ1-5, with D uncertain. The V end lost 0 bases, the J end lost 6 bases, and 6 bases lay between the germline ends. Germline values: CDR1 LGHNA, CDR2 YSLEER. This CDR3 comprises 13 residues. CDR3 in amino acids: CASSQERSQPQHF. Written as DNA, the CDR3 is TGCGCCAGCAGCCAAGAAAGGAGTCAGCCCCAGCATTTT.

J is TRBJ2-5 and V is TRBV28, with 7 bases matching TRBD1. V dropped 6 bases and J dropped 4; count of bases not matched to a gene: 11. The CDR3 extends over 15 amino acids. Germline V gene lookup returns CDR1 MDHEN and CDR2 SYDVKM. The CDR3 loop reads CASSPTGKLLETQYF. The CDR3 region has the DNA TGTGCCAGCAGCCCGACAGGGAAATTGTTAGAGACCCAGTACTTC.